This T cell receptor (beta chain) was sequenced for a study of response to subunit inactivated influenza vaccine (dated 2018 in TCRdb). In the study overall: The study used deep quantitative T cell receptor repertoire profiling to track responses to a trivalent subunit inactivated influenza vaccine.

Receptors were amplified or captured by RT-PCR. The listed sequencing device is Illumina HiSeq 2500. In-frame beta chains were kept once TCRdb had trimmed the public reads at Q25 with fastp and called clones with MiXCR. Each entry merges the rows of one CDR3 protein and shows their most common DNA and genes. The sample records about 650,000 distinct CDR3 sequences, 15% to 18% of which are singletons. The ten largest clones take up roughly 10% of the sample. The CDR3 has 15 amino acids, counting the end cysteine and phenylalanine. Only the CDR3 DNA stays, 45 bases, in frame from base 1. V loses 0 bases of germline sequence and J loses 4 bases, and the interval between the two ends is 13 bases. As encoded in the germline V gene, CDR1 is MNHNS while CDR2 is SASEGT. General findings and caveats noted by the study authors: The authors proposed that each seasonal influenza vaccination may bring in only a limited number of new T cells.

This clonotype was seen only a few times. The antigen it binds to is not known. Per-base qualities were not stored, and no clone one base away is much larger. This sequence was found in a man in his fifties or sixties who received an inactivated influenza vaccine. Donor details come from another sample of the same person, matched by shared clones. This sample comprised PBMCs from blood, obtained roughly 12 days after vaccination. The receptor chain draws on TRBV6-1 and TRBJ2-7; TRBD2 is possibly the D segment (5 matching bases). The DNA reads TGTGCCAGCAGTGAAGCGGTTACTAGTGGGTACGAGCAGTACTTC. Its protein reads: CASSEAVTSGYEQYF.